This T cell receptor beta chain was sequenced in a study of siplizumab effects on memory and regulatory T cells. Study results and caveats: Phenotypic classification as naive or memory proved unattainable for roughly 75-97% of proliferating CD4+ or CD8+ clones. The naive T cell population seemed more diverse than memory cells and seemed a major contributor to the alloresponse. In siplizumab cultures, the suppressive function of proliferating Tregs remained unconfirmed. Among sequences traceable to unstimulated CD4+ memory cells, alloreactive ones were significantly reduced by siplizumab.

Trimming stripped 4 bases from V and 1 base from J, with 12 bases between. CDR3 length: 15 residues. Germline assignment: CDR1 SGHTA and CDR2 FQGNSA. The method was immunoSEQ multiplex PCR; TCRdb's version includes in-frame clones alone and lacks a portion of them. Found here are tens of thousands of clones, 96% of them singletons; the top ten hold approximately 0.031%. About this clone itself: The antigen remains unidentified.

Material: naive CD4+ T cells sorted from blood. This receptor was taken from a human donor in good health. The rearrangement links TRBV7-2 to TRBJ2-3; D is possibly TRBD1 or TRBD2 (6 bases each). This CDR3 reads CASSYGQRGTDTQYF. As DNA, the CDR3 is TGTGCCAGCAGCTACGGACAGCGGGGCACAGATACGCAGTATTTT.